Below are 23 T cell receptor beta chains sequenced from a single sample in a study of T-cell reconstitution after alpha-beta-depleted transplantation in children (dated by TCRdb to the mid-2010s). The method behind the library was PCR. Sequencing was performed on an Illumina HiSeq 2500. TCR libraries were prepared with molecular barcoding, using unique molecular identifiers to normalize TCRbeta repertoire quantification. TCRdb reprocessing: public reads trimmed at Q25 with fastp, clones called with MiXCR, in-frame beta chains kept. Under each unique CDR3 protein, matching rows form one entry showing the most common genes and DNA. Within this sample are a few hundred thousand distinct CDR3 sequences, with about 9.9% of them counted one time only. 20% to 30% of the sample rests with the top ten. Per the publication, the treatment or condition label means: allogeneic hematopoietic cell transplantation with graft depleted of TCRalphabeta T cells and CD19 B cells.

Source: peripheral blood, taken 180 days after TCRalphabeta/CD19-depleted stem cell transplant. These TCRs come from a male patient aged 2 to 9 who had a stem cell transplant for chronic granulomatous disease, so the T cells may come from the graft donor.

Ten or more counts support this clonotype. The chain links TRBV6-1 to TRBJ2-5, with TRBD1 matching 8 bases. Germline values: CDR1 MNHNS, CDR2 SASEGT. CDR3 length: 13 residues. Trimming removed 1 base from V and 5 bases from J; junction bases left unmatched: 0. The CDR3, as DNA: TGTGCCAGCAGTGAAGACAGGGGGGAGACCCAGTACTTC. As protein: CASSEDRGETQYF.

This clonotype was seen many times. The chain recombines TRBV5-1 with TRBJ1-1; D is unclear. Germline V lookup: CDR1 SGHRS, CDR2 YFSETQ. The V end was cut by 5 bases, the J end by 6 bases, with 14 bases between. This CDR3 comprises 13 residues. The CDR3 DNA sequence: TGCGCCAGCAGTTTGAGGGATTGGGCTGAAGCTTTCTTT. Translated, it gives CASSLRDWAEAFF. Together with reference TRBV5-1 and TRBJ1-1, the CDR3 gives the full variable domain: KAGVTQTPRYLIKTRGQQVTLSCSPISGHRSVSWYQQTPGQGLQFLFEYFSETQRNKGNFPGRFSGRQFSNSRSEMNVSTLELGDSALYLCASSLRDWAEAFFGQGTRLTVV.

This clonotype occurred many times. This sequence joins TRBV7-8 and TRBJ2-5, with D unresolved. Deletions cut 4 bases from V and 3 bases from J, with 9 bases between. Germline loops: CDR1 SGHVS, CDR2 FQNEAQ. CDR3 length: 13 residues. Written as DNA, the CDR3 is TGTGCCAGCAGCTCAAGACCGGAAGAGACCCAGTACTTC. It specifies CASSSRPEETQYF.

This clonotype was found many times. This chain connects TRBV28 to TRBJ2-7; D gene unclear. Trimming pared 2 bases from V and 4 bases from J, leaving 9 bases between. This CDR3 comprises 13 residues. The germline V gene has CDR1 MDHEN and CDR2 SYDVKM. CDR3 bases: TGTGCCAGCAGTTTAACGGCGTGGTACGAGCAGTACTTC. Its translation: CASSLTAWYEQYF.

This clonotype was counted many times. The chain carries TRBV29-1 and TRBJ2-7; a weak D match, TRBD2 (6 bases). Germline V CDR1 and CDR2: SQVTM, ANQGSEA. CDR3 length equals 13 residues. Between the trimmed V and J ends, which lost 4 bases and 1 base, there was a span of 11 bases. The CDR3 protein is CSVVVRGSYEQYF. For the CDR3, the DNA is TGCAGCGTTGTTGTTCGGGGGTCCTACGAGCAGTACTTC.

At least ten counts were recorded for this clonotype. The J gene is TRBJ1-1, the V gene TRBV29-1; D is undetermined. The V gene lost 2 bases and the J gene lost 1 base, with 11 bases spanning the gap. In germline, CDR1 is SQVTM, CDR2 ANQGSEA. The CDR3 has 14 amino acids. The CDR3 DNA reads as TGCAGCGTTGAAAGGCGGGGAGGGAACACTGAAGCTTTCTTT. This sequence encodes CSVERRGGNTEAFF.

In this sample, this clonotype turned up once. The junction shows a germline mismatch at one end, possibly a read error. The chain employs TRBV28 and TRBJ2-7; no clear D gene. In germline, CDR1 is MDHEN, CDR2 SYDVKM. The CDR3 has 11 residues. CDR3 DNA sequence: TGTGGCAGCAGTACCCTCTACGAGCAGTACTTC. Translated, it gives CGSSTLYEQYF.

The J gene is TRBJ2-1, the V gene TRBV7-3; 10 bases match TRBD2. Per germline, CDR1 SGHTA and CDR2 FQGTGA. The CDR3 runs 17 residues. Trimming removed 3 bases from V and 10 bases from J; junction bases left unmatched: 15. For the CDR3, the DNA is TGTGCCAGCAGCTTTAAAGGGGGGGCGGGACTAGCGTACGAGCAGTTCTTC. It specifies CASSFKGGAGLAYEQFF.

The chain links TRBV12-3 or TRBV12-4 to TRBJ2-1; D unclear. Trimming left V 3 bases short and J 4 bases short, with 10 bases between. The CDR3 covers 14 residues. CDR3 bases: TGTGCCAGCAGTTTTCGAATCAATTACAATGAGCAGTTCTTC. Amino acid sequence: CASSFRINYNEQFF.

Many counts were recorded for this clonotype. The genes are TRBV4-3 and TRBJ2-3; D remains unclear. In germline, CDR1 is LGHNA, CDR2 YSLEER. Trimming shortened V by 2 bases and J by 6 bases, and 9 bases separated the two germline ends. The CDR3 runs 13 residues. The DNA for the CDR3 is TGCGCCAGCAGCCAAACCCAGAGGGATACGCAGTATTTT. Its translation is CASSQTQRDTQYF.

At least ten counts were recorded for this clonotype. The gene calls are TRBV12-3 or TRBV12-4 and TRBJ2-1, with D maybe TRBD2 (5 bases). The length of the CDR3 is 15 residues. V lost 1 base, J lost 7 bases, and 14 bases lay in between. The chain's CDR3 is CASSLEGPRRNEQFF. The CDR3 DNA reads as TGTGCCAGCAGTTTAGAGGGTCCTCGGAGGAATGAGCAGTTCTTC.

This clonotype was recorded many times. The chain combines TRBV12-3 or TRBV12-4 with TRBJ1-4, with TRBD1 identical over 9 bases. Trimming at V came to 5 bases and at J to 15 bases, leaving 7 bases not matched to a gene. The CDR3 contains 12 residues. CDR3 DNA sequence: TGTGCCAGCAGTCGCAACAGGGGGCACGTGTTTTTT. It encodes CASSRNRGHVFF.

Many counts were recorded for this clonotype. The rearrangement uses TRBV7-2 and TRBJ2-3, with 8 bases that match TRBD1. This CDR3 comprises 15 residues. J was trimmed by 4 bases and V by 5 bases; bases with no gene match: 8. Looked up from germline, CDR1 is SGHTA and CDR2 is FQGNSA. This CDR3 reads CASSQFGQGSDTQYF. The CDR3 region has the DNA TGTGCCAGCAGCCAATTTGGACAGGGTTCAGATACGCAGTATTTT.

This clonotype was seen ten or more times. Written as DNA, the CDR3 is TGCGCCAGCTTGGACACCCACAATGAGCAGTTCTTC. Amino acids: CASLDTHNEQFF. The rearrangement joins TRBV5-1 to TRBJ2-1, with a possible D match to TRBD1 (5 bases). Germline CDR1 and CDR2: SGHRS and YFSETQ. The V and J ends lost 7 bases and 5 bases respectively, with 10 bases between them. This CDR3 is built from 12 residues.

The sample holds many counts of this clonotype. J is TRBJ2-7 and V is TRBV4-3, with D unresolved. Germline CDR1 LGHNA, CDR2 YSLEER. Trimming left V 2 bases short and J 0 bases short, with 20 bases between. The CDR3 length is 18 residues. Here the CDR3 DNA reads TGCGCCAGCAGCCAACGTCTCGCCCTGGGCGGCCTCTCCTACGAGCAGTACTTC. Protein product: CASSQRLALGGLSYEQYF.

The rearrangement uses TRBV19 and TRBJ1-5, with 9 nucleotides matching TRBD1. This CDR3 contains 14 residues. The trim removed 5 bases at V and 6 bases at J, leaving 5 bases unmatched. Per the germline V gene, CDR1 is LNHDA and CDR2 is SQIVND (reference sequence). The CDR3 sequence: CASSWDRDTQPQHF. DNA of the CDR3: TGTGCCAGTAGTTGGGACAGGGACACTCAGCCCCAGCATTTT.

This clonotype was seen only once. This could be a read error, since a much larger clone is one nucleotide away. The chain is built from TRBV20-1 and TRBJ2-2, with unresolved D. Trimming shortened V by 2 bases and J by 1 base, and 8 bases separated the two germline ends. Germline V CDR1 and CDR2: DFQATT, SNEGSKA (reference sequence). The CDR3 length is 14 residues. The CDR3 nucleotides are TGCAGTGCTAGACTAGGGTTGAACACCGGGGAGCTGTTTTTT. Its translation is CSARLGLNTGELFF.

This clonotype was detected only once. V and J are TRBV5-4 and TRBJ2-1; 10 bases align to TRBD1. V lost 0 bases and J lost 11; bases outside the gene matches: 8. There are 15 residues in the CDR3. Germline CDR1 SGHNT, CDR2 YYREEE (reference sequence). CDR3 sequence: CASSLVGQGVNQQFF. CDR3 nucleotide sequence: TGTGCCAGCAGCTTGGTCGGACAGGGGGTGAATCAGCAGTTCTTC.

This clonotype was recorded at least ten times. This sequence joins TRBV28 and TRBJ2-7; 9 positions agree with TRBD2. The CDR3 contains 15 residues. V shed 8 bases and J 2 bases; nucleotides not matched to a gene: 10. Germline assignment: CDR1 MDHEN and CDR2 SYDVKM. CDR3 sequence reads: CASRTPGLATYEQYF. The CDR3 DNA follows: TGTGCCAGCCGAACTCCGGGACTAGCCACCTACGAGCAGTACTTC.

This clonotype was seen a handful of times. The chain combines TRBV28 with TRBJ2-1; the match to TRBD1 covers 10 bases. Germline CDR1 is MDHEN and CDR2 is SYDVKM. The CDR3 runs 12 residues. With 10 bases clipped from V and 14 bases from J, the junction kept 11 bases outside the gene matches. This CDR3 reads CATTGGAEVKFF. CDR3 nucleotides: TGTGCCACGACAGGGGGCGCTGAGGTTAAGTTCTTC.

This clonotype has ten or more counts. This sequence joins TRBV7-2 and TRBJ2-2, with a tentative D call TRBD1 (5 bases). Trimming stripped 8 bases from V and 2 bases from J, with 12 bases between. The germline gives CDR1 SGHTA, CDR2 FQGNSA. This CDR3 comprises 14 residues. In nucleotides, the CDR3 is TGTGCCAGCTTAAGGGGCGGCAACACCGGGGAGCTGTTTTTT. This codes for CASLRGGNTGELFF.

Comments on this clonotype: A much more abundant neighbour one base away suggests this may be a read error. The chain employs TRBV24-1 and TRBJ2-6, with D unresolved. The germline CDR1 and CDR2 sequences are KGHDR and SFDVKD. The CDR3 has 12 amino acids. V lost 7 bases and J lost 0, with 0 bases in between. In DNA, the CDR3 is TGTGCCACCAGCTCTGGGGCCAACGTCCTGACTTTC. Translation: CATSSGANVLTF.

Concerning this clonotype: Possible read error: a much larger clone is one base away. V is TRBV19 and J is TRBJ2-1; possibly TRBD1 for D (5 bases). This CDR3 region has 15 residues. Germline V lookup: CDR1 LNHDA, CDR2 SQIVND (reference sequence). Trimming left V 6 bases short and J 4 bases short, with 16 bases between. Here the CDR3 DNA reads TGTGCCAGTAGCACGAGTTGGGGCTCTTACAATGAGCAGTTCTTC. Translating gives CASSTSWGSYNEQFF.